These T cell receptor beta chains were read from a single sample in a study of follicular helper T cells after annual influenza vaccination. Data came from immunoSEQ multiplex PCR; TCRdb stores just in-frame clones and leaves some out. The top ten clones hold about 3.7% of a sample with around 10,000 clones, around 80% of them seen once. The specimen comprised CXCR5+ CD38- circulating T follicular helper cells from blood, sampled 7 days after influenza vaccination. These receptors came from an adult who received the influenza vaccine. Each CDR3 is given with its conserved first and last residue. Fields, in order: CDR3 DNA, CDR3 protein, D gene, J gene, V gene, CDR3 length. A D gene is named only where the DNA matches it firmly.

TGTGCCAGCAGCCCTTCGGGAGGGGGGTCTATCGAGCAGTACTTC CASSPSGGGSIEQYF TRBD2 TRBJ2-7 TRBV11-2 15
TGTGCCAGCAGTGGACGGGGGAGCACTGAAGCTTTCTTT CASSGRGSTEAFF - TRBJ1-1 TRBV6-1 13
TGTGCCAGCAGTTTATATCGCAATCAGCCCCAGCATTTT CASSLYRNQPQHF - TRBJ1-5 TRBV28 13
TGTGCTAGTGGTTCCAACACAGATACGCAGTATTTT CASGSNTDTQYF - TRBJ2-3 TRBV12-5 12
TGCGCCAGCAGTCAGTTCTGCAGTTTGAACACTGAAGCTTTCTTT CASSQFCSLNTEAFF - TRBJ1-1 TRBV10-1 15
TGTGCCAGCAGTGAGAACAGGGACCAAGAGACCCAGTACTTC CASSENRDQETQYF - TRBJ2-5 TRBV25-1 14
TGTGCCAGCAGCCACGGACAGGGGGGGGAGACCCAGTACTTC CASSHGQGGETQYF TRBD1 TRBJ2-5 TRBV11-2 14
TGTGCCAGCTCACCACGGACAGGGCAGAACACTGAAGCTTTCTTT CASSPRTGQNTEAFF TRBD1 TRBJ1-1 TRBV18 15
TGTGCCAGCAGCTTAGAAGGGGGGCAAACCTACGAGCAGTACTTC CASSLEGGQTYEQYF - TRBJ2-7 TRBV7-2 15
TGCAGCGCCTGGACTAGCAATGAGCAGTTCTTC CSAWTSNEQFF TRBD2 TRBJ2-1 TRBV29-1 11
TGTGCCAGCAGCTTTAAGGGACAGGGGACTCAGCCCCAGCATTTT CASSFKGQGTQPQHF TRBD1 TRBJ1-5 TRBV7-2 15
TGCGCCAGCAGCATCGCCCACAACACAGATACGCAGTATTTT CASSIAHNTDTQYF - TRBJ2-3 TRBV5-1 14
TGTGCCAGTAGTCCCGGGACAGGGGCGACATCCCCAGATACGCAGTATTTT CASSPGTGATSPDTQYF TRBD1 TRBJ2-3 TRBV19 17
TGTGCCAGCAGACTCGGGACTGCCACAGATACGCAGTATTTT CASRLGTATDTQYF - TRBJ2-3 TRBV28 14
TGTGCCACCAGCAGCTTGGACAGGATAAATCAGCCCCAGCATTTT CATSSLDRINQPQHF TRBD1 TRBJ1-5 TRBV15 15